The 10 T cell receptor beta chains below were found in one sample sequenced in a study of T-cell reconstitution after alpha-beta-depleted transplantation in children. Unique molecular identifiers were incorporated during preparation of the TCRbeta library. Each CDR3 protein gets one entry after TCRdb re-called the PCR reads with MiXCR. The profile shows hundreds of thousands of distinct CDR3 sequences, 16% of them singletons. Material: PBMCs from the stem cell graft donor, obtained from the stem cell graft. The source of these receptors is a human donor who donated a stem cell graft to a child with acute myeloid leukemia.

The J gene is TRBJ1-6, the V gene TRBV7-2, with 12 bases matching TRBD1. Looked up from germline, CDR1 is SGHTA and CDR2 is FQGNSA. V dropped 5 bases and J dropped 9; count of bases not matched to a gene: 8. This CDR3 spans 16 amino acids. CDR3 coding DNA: TGTGCCAGCAGCCCGGGACAGGGGGCGCGGAGTTCACCCCTCCACTTT. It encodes CASSPGQGARSSPLHF.

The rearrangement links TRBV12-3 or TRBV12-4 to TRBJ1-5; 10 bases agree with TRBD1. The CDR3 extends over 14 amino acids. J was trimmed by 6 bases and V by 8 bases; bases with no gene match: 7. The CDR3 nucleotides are TGTGCCAGCGGTGGGACAGGGGTTGGTCAGCCCCAGCATTTT. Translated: CASGGTGVGQPQHF.

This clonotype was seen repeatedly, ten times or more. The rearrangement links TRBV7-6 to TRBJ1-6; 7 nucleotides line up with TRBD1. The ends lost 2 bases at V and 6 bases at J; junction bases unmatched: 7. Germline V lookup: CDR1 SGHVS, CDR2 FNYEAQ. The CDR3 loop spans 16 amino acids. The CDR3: CASSLRTGEGNSPLHF. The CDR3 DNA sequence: TGTGCCAGCAGCTTAAGAACAGGGGAAGGTAATTCACCCCTCCACTTT.

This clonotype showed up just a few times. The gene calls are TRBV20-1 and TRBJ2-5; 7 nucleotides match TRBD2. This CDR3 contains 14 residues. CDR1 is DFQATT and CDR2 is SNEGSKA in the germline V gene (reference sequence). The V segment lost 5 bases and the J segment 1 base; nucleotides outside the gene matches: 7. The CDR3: CSAPPTSAQETQYF. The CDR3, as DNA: TGCAGTGCTCCCCCTACTAGCGCCCAAGAGACCCAGTACTTC.

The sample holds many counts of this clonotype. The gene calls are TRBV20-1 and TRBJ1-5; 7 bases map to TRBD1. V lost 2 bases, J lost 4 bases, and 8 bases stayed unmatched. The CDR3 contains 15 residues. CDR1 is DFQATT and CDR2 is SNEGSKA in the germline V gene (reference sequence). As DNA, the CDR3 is TGCAGTGCTAGACCTTCGGGACAGTATAATCAGCCCCAGCATTTT. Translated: CSARPSGQYNQPQHF.

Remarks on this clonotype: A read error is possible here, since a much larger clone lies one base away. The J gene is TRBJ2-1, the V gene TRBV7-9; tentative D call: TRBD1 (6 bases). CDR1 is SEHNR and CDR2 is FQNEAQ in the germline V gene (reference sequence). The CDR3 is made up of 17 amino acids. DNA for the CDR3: TGTGCCAGCAGCCTCTTACAGGGTCTTCCCTCCTACGATGAGCAGTTCTTC. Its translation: CASSLLQGLPSYDEQFF.

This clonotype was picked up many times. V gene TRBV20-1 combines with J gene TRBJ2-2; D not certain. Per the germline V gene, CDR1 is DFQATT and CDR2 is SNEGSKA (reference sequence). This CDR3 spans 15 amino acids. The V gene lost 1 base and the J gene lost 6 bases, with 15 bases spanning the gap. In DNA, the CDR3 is TGCAGTGCTAGAGTCGGGCCTCGTAGGGCCGGGGAGCTGTTTTTT. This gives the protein CSARVGPRRAGELFF.

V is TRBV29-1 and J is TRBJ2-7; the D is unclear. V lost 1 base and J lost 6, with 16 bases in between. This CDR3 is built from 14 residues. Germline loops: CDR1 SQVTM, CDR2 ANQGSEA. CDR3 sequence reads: CSVEATLSPPEQYF. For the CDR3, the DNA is TGCAGCGTTGAAGCGACACTGAGCCCACCCGAGCAGTACTTC.

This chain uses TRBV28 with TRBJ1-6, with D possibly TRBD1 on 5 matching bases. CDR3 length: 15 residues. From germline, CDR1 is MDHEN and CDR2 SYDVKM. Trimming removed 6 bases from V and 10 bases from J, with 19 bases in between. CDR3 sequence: CASSGIRGDLSPLHF. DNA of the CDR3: TGTGCCAGCAGCGGAATACGGGGGGACTTATCACCCCTCCACTTT.

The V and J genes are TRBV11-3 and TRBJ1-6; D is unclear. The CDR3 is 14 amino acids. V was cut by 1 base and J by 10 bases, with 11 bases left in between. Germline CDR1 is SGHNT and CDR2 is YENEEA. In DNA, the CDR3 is TGTGCCAGCAGCTTAGCAGGTTATAGGTCACCCCTCCACTTT. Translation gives CASSLAGYRSPLHF.